Listed here are 20 T cell receptor beta chains from one sample, sequenced in a study of T cell clonality in common variable immunodeficiency. Study-level findings and limits: Fewer deletions and N-nucleotide insertions were reportedly seen in common variable immunodeficiency TCR beta sequences.

Their target antigens are unknown. The method was immunoSEQ multiplex PCR; TCRdb's version includes in-frame clones alone and lacks a portion of them. This sample has 35,000 or so clones, each found more than once. Sequenced sample: peripheral blood mononuclear cells. The receptor set was obtained from a human donor with common variable immunodeficiency.

This clone has a handful of counts. The read finishes 3 residues shy of the CDR3 end, and the germline J gene is used to complete it. This chain connects TRBV7-2 to TRBJ2-7; D gene uncertain. V was pared by 10 bases and J by 3 bases, with 22 bases between. Germline values: CDR1 SGHTA, CDR2 FQGNSA. The CDR3 totals 15 residues. The CDR3 here is CATAPTPQARYEQYF. The covered CDR3 bases are TGTGCCACCGCGCCTACCCCCCAGGCGCGCTACGAG.

This clone was observed at least ten times. The read terminates 3 residues ahead of where the CDR3 ends, so the germline J gene completes it. This chain uses TRBV19 with TRBJ2-1; 8 nucleotides match TRBD1. Trimming removed 7 bases from V and 2 bases from J; junction bases left unmatched: 7. Germline loops: CDR1 LNHDA, CDR2 SQIVND (reference sequence). The CDR3 sequence is 15 residues long. The CDR3 loop reads CASNDRGNPYNEQFF. CDR3 DNA, as far as it was read: TGTGCCAGTAACGACAGGGGAAACCCCTACAATGAG.

This clone showed up many times. The read falls 3 residues short of the CDR3 end, and the missing part is taken from the germline J gene. The chain has TRBV30 and TRBJ1-1; weak D call: TRBD1 (6 bases). V was cut by 1 base and J by 7 bases, with 10 bases left in between. Germline CDR1 and CDR2: GTSNPN and SVGIG (reference sequence). The CDR3 has 12 residues. CDR3 amino acids: CAWSETGIEAFF. The CDR3 DNA, read in part, is TGTGCCTGGAGTGAAACAGGGATTGAA.

This clone was recorded many times. The read comes to an end 3 residues before the CDR3 does, leaving the germline J gene to fill in the end. The chain is built from TRBV10-3 and TRBJ1-1; no clear D gene. Germline lookup yields CDR1 ENHRY and CDR2 SYGVKD. With 7 bases removed from V and 0 bases from J, the gap between germline ends came to 6 bases. This CDR3 spans 12 amino acids. CDR3 DNA (partial): TGTGCCATCAAACACCTGAACACTGAA. Residues: CAIKHLNTE. The full CDR3 reads CAIKHLNTEAFF.

The DNA read from the CDR3 is TGTGCCAGCTCACCTGGGGCTGGGATTGGAAACACC. Amino acid sequence: CASSPGAGIGNT. The whole CDR3 sequence reads CASSPGAGIGNTIYF. The rearrangement uses TRBV18 and TRBJ1-3, with D possibly matching TRBD1 (5 bases). The read ends 3 residues before the CDR3 terminus; that terminus is restored from the germline J gene. Germline assignment: CDR1 KGHSH and CDR2 LQKENI. V lost 3 bases and J lost 3, with 12 bases in between. This CDR3 has 15 amino acids.

This clone came up many times. The read falls 3 residues short of the CDR3 end, and the missing part is taken from the germline J gene. The chain uses TRBV20-1 and TRBJ2-2; TRBD1 is a possible D gene (5 bases). Trimming cost V 5 bases and J 3 bases, with 13 bases left between them. Per the germline V gene, CDR1 is DFQATT and CDR2 is SNEGSKA (reference sequence). This CDR3 is 14 amino acids long. The part of the CDR3 DNA that was read is TGCAGTGCTGGCAGGGTAGGGGACACCGGGGAG. Translation: CSAGRVGDTGE. The complete CDR3 protein is CSAGRVGDTGELFF.

A word on this clone: From the germline J gene comes the end of the CDR3, since the read stops 3 residues before it. J is TRBJ2-7 and V is TRBV19; possible D gene TRBD1, 5 bases. Germline CDR1 is LNHDA and CDR2 is SQIVND (reference sequence). Trimming pared 5 bases from V and 3 bases from J, leaving 11 bases between. This CDR3 is built from 13 residues. Partial CDR3 DNA: TGTGCCAGTAGTTTCGGACACCTCTACGAG. Amino acids: CASSFGHLYE. The complete CDR3 protein is CASSFGHLYEQYF.

This clone was seen ten or more times. The sequenced fragment ends 3 residues before the CDR3 boundary, so the rest is inferred from the germline J gene. The chain recombines TRBV20-1 with TRBJ1-1; D perhaps matches TRBD1 (6 bases). The CDR3 runs 13 residues. The germline V gene has CDR1 DFQATT and CDR2 SNEGSKA (reference sequence). V was pared by 2 bases and J by 1 base, with 8 bases between. CDR3 region: CSARLGGNTEAFF. CDR3 DNA (partial): TGCAGTGCTAGACTAGGGGGGAACACTGAA.

This clone was observed a handful of times. The read terminates 3 residues ahead of where the CDR3 ends, so the germline J gene completes it. The chain uses TRBV19 and TRBJ2-7, with 8 positions matching TRBD2. This CDR3 has 15 amino acids. CDR1 is LNHDA and CDR2 is SQIVND in the germline V gene (reference sequence). Trimming removed 3 bases from V and 0 bases from J; junction bases left unmatched: 4. CDR3 DNA (partial): TGTGCCAGTAGTATGGAGCGGGGGTTCTCCTACGAG. It is translated as CASSMERGFSYE. The complete CDR3 reads CASSMERGFSYEQYF. Using reference TRBV19 and TRBJ2-7 for the parts outside the CDR3, the full variable domain is DGGITQSPKYLFRKEGQNVTLSCEQNLNHDAMYWYRQDPGQGLRLIYYSQIVNDFQKGDIAEGYSVSREKKESFPLTVTSAQKNPTAFYLCASSMERGFSYEQYFGPGTRLTVT.

Judged by abundance, this clone is medium-sized. From the germline J gene comes the end of the CDR3, since the read stops 3 residues before it. V gene TRBV7-6 combines with J gene TRBJ1-1, with D perhaps TRBD1 (5 bases). This CDR3 contains 16 residues. Trimming left V 1 base short and J 4 bases short, with 16 bases between. Germline V gene data show CDR1 as SGHVS and CDR2 as FNYEAQ. CDR3 in amino acids: CASSLEAKGVGTEAFF. The covered CDR3 bases are TGTGCCAGCAGCTTAGAGGCCAAAGGGGTCGGCACTGAA.

The table lists this clone with a few counts. The read comes to an end 3 residues before the CDR3 does, leaving the germline J gene to fill in the end. V is TRBV7-2 and J is TRBJ2-5; maybe TRBD1 (6 bases). CDR3 length equals 14 residues. Trimming removed 8 bases at V and 2 bases at J, with 15 bases between. Germline loops: CDR1 SGHTA, CDR2 FQGNSA. Incomplete CDR3 DNA: TGTGCCAGCGCACGACAGGTTGGGCAAGAGACC. This codes for CASARQVGQET. The whole CDR3 is CASARQVGQETQYF.

As to this clone: The CDR3 end is not reached by the read, which stops 3 residues before it; the germline J gene fills it in. This sequence joins TRBV18 and TRBJ1-5, with TRBD1 identical over 7 bases. Germline V gene lookup returns CDR1 KGHSH and CDR2 LQKENI. V lost 3 bases to trimming and J lost 3 bases; unmatched junction nucleotides: 8. The length of the CDR3 is 16 residues. This CDR3 is CASSPETGSFNQPQHF. CDR3 DNA (partial): TGTGCCAGCTCACCTGAGACAGGGTCCTTCAATCAGCCC.

This clone turned up a few times. Read coverage stops 3 residues before the CDR3 terminus; the germline J gene supplies the remainder. Distinct nucleotide sequences in the sample also encode this CDR3. The J gene is TRBJ2-5, the V gene TRBV2; no clear D. The CDR3 totals 15 residues. Trimming stripped 1 base from V and 1 base from J, with 10 bases between. CDR1 and CDR2 from the germline V gene are SNHLY and FYNNEI. This CDR3 is CASSEGGTIQETQYF. The DNA read from the CDR3 is TGTGCCAGCAGTGAAGGTGGCACTATCCAAGAGACC.

Of note for this clone: The CDR3 end is not reached by the read, which stops 3 residues before it; the germline J gene fills it in. This sequence joins TRBV19 and TRBJ2-1, with a weak D call TRBD1 (5 bases). This CDR3 has 14 amino acids. Per germline, CDR1 LNHDA and CDR2 SQIVND (reference sequence). Trimming pared 5 bases from V and 9 bases from J, leaving 17 bases between. Partial CDR3 DNA: TGTGCCAGTAGTGTAACAGGTTCGCGACCTGAG. Residues: CASSVTGSRPE. The whole CDR3 sequence is CASSVTGSRPEQFF.

This clone was seen a handful of times. The read falls 3 residues short of the CDR3 end, and the missing part is taken from the germline J gene. The rearrangement uses TRBV18 and TRBJ2-1, with a possible D match to TRBD1 (6 bases). Germline CDR1 and CDR2: KGHSH and LQKENI. V was clipped by 5 bases and J by 5 bases, with 22 bases between them. The CDR3 runs 17 residues. The DNA read from the CDR3 is TGTGCCAGCTCAGACAGCGCCGGGACATGGAATAACAATGAG. This codes for CASSDSAGTWNNNE. In full, the CDR3 reads CASSDSAGTWNNNEQFF. Full variable domain (missing parts from reference TRBV18 and TRBJ2-1): NAGVMQNPRHLVRRRGQEARLRCSPMKGHSHVYWYRQLPEEGLKFMVYLQKENIIDESGMPKERFSAEFPKEGPSILRIQQVVRGDSAAYFCASSDSAGTWNNNEQFFGPGTRLTVL.

With respect to this clone: The read halts 3 residues ahead of the CDR3 end, with the missing end drawn from the germline J gene. The J gene is TRBJ1-1, the V gene TRBV6-1; D may be TRBD1 (6 bases). Germline V gives CDR1 MNHNS, CDR2 SASEGT. With 0 bases removed from V and 1 base from J, the gap between germline ends came to 12 bases. This CDR3 spans 16 amino acids. CDR3 DNA, as far as it was read: TGTGCCAGCAGTGAAGCGCTGGGGGCCCCGAACACTGAA. Its translation is CASSEALGAPNTE. The full CDR3 reads CASSEALGAPNTEAFF.

This clone was picked up many times. The read gets to within 3 residues of the CDR3 end, and the germline J gene fills in the rest. The chain joins TRBV7-3 to TRBJ2-5, with D perhaps TRBD1 (6 bases). Germline values: CDR1 SGHTA, CDR2 FQGTGA. The CDR3 extends over 15 amino acids. The germline V and J ends were trimmed by 5 bases and 1 base, with 14 bases remaining between them. The CDR3 DNA, read in part, is TGTGCCAGCAGCCCAACCGGGACAACCCAAGAGACC. Its protein product is CASSPTGTTQET. The full-length CDR3 reads as CASSPTGTTQETQYF.

On this clone: The read terminates 3 residues ahead of where the CDR3 ends, so the germline J gene completes it. The chain is built from TRBV18 and TRBJ1-1; a weak D match, TRBD1 (6 bases). The CDR3 totals 16 residues. With 7 bases removed from V and 3 bases from J, the gap between germline ends came to 21 bases. The germline CDR1 and CDR2 sequences are KGHSH and LQKENI. CDR3 bases read: TGTGCCAGCTGGGACAACTATAGGGTATTCGACACTGAA. It is translated as CASWDNYRVFDTE. In full, the CDR3 is CASWDNYRVFDTEAFF.

There are many counts of this clone. The read halts 3 residues ahead of the CDR3 end, with the missing end drawn from the germline J gene. This chain joins TRBV20-1 and TRBJ1-5; no reliable D call. V lost 1 base and J 2 bases, leaving 3 bases between the germline ends. Germline loops: CDR1 DFQATT, CDR2 SNEGSKA (reference sequence). The CDR3 length is 12 residues. The CDR3 loop is CSARAGNQPQHF. The CDR3 DNA, read in part, is TGCAGTGCTAGAGCAGGCAATCAGCCC.

In its sample, this clone was seen many times. The junction shows a germline mismatch at one end, possibly a read error. The CDR3 end falls 3 residues outside the read, so it is completed with the germline J gene. The gene calls are TRBV13 and TRBJ1-5; 8 bases are shared with TRBD1. The germline gives CDR1 PRHDT, CDR2 FYEKMQ (reference sequence). This CDR3 is built from 14 residues. Partial CDR3 DNA: TGTGCCAGCAGCGTAGGGACAGGTCCTCAGCCC. Protein: CASSVGTGPQP. The full CDR3 protein reads CASSVGTGPQPQHF.